The source of this T cell receptor beta chain is a study of CD8 T cells in ankylosing spondylitis. Study results and limitations: Relatively scarce in peripheral blood, disease-linked clones were CD8+. From matched ankylosing spondylitis synovial fluid, disease-linked clones were reportedly recovered at significantly enriched levels. A TCR beta motif of under ten highly homologous variants seemed to mark ankylosing spondylitis blood.

Trimming took 1 base from V and 0 from J, leaving 7 bases between them. CDR1 and CDR2 from the germline V gene are SGHVS and FQNEAQ. This CDR3 is 15 amino acids long. Comments on this clonotype: Its target is not known.

Quantitative molecular-barcoded 5'-RACE generated the TCR beta libraries. TCRdb re-called the 5' RACE reads through MiXCR, storing one row per CDR3 protein. The sample consists of roughly 370,000 distinct CDR3 sequences, more than 20% of them appearing once. Sequences were obtained from blood, either unsorted or a sorted T cell fraction (not recorded which). The chain uses TRBV7-8 and TRBJ2-1; no clear D gene. This clonotype was obtained from a male donor with ankylosing spondylitis. The CDR3 sequence is CASSLETDSYNEQFF. As DNA, the CDR3 is TGTGCCAGCAGCTTAGAAACGGACTCCTACAATGAGCAGTTCTTC.